The rows below give T cell receptor beta chains drawn from one sample of a study of technical replicates of blood from a handful of donors. Clones were read by immunoSEQ multiplex PCR, and TCRdb kept only the in-frame ones, dropping some. The table lists 90,000 or so clones, approximately 95% of them singletons. The sequenced sample consisted of T cells isolated from PBMCs. These receptors were obtained from a human donor in good health. CDR3s leave out the opening cysteine and the closing phenylalanine or tryptophan.

>TRBJ2-1|TRBV11-3|11
ASSLDLSDEQF
>TRBJ2-7|TRBV29-1|11
SLTLGRGGEQY
>TRBJ1-1|TRBV12-5|13
ASDLKGRAGTEAF
>TRBJ2-5|TRBV9|11
ASSSQNEETQY
>TRBJ2-7|TRBV11-2|13
ASSSARGQTYEQY
>TRBJ2-3|TRBV6-5|14
ASSSQAGGFTDTQY
>TRBJ2-1|TRBV28|14
ASSLPLAYEHNEQF
>TRBJ2-3|TRBV28|15
ASSYGTSGWVADTQY
>TRBJ2-1|TRBV30|12
ALKPGLAGQEQF
>TRBJ2-1|TRBV6-6|14
ASSRLAGGVYNEQF
>TRBJ2-1|TRBV18|17
ASSPRTSGRGGSYNEQF
>TRBJ2-7|TRBV11-2|11
ASSLYTTYEQY
>TRBJ2-1|TRBV9|9
ASSSLNEQF
>TRBJ2-5|TRBV5-6|15
ASSLVSSGSWGETQY
>TRBJ2-3|TRBV7-8|15
ASSLRFVQRDSDTQY
>TRBJ1-3|TRBV7-9|15
ASSLQSTALSGNTIY
>TRBJ1-5|TRBV4-1|11
ASSQEPEGPQH
>TRBJ1-1|TRBV29-1|10
SVVRAGTEAF
>TRBJ1-1|TRBV2|10
ASLSYGRGAF
>TRBJ2-3|TRBV11-2|15
ASSTGLAGEGANTQY
>TRBJ2-1|TRBV4-2|11
ASSRSTGTLQF
>TRBJ1-1|TRBV18|12
ASSHGGENTEAF